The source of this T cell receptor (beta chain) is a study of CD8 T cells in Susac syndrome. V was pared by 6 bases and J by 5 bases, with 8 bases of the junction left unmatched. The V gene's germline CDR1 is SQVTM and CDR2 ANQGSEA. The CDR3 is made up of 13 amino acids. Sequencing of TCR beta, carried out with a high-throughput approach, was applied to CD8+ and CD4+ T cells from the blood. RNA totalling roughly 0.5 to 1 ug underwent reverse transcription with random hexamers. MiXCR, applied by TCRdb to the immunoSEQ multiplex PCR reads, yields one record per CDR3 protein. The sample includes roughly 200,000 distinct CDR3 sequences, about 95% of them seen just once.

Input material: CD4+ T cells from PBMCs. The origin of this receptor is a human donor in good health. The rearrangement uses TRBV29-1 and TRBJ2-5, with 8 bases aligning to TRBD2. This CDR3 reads CSVFSGKGETQYF. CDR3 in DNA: TGCAGCGTATTTAGCGGGAAGGGTGAGACCCAGTACTTC. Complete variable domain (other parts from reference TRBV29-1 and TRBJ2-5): SAVISQKPSRDICQRGTSLTIQCQVDSQVTMMFWYRQQPGQSLTLIATANQGSEATYESGFVIDKFPISRPNLTFSTLTVSNMSPEDSSIYLCSVFSGKGETQYFGPGTRLLVL.